The 24 T cell receptor beta chains below were found in one sample sequenced in a study of T cells after yellow fever vaccination. Via MiXCR, TCRdb re-called the 5' RACE reads, giving one row per CDR3 protein. The sample has roughly 500,000 distinct CDR3 sequences; 15% to 20% are singletons. The sequencing here drew on PBMCs, taken 15 days after the yellow fever booster vaccination. Receptors originate from a man aged 30 to 39 who received the YFV17D yellow fever vaccine.

The chain recombines TRBV20-1 with TRBJ2-7, with 13 nucleotides matching TRBD2. V shed 4 bases and J 2 bases; nucleotides not matched to a gene: 2. The CDR3 covers 14 residues. Looked up from germline, CDR1 is DFQATT and CDR2 is SNEGSKA (reference sequence). CDR3 nucleotides: TGCAGTGCTACCGGGACTAGCGGGACCTACGAGCAGTACTTC. As protein: CSATGTSGTYEQYF.

The chain joins TRBV29-1 to TRBJ2-6; D call uncertain. The CDR3 extends over 13 amino acids. Germline CDR1 SQVTM, CDR2 ANQGSEA. The ends were cut back, 6 bases at V and 0 bases at J, with 6 bases in the middle. The CDR3 loop reads CSVASSGANVLTF. For the CDR3, the DNA is TGCAGCGTCGCGAGCTCTGGGGCCAACGTCCTGACTTTC.

The genes are TRBV7-3 and TRBJ2-3; 9 nucleotides align to TRBD2. V lost 3 bases, J lost 8 bases, and 6 bases stayed unmatched. Germline CDR1 reads SGHTA; CDR2 reads FQGTGA. The CDR3 extends over 14 amino acids. The CDR3 coding sequence is TGTGCCAGCAGCTTTGCGGGAGGGCCGGGTACGCAGTATTTT. Protein: CASSFAGGPGTQYF.

This chain links TRBV20-1 with TRBJ2-7; D is perhaps TRBD2 (5 bases). CDR1 is DFQATT, CDR2 SNEGSKA, per germline (reference sequence). The CDR3 runs to 12 residues. The V gene lost 6 bases and the J gene lost 7 bases, with 16 bases spanning the gap. Written as DNA, the CDR3 is TGCAGTGCGACACCTACTAGTATGGAGCAGTACTTC. It is translated as CSATPTSMEQYF.

V and J are TRBV29-1 and TRBJ2-2, with TRBD1 matching 8 bases. The CDR3 totals 15 residues. V shed 6 bases and J 0 bases; nucleotides not matched to a gene: 6. Germline CDR1 SQVTM, CDR2 ANQGSEA. DNA for the CDR3: TGCAGCGTCCTAGACAGGGGCGCGAACACCGGGGAGCTGTTTTTT. It codes for CSVLDRGANTGELFF.

This clonotype came up a few times. The rearrangement uses TRBV9 and TRBJ2-5; the D gene is possibly TRBD2 (5 bases). The CDR3 consists of 12 residues. Germline CDR1 reads SGDLS; CDR2 reads YYNGEE. The V end lost 10 bases, the J end lost 4 bases, and 14 bases lay between the germline ends. CDR3 protein: CASGRGLETQYF. The DNA of the CDR3 is TGTGCCTCTGGCCGGGGTCTAGAGACCCAGTACTTC.

This rearrangement joins TRBV5-1 to TRBJ1-4; D not resolved. Trimming took off 3 bases at V and 3 bases at J, with 9 bases between the two ends. The CDR3 sequence is 14 residues long. The V gene's germline CDR1 is SGHRS and CDR2 YFSETQ. Here the CDR3 reads CASSSRFPNEKLFF. DNA for the CDR3: TGCGCCAGCAGCTCCAGGTTCCCTAATGAAAAACTGTTTTTT.

Only a few counts were recorded for this clonotype. The chain has TRBV18 and TRBJ2-3; D is perhaps TRBD2 (5 bases). Germline V CDR1 and CDR2: KGHSH, LQKENI. The V end was cut by 6 bases, the J end by 0 bases, with 16 bases between. This CDR3 has 16 residues. The CDR3 coding sequence is TGTGCCAGCTCCCCGGACTCGACCTTTAGCACAGATACGCAGTATTTT. This translates into CASSPDSTFSTDTQYF.

This clonotype was seen a few times. This sequence joins TRBV5-6 and TRBJ2-7, with D possibly called TRBD1 or TRBD2 (5 bases each). Trimming cost V 0 bases and J 4 bases, with 14 bases left between them. Looked up from germline, CDR1 is SGHDT and CDR2 is YYEEEE. The CDR3 is 15 residues long. This chain's CDR3 is CASSLAEGPRYEQYF. CDR3 DNA: TGTGCCAGCAGCTTGGCCGAGGGACCCCGTTACGAGCAGTACTTC.

The V and J genes are TRBV5-5 and TRBJ2-3; 12 bases are a match to TRBD2. Germline loops: CDR1 SGHKS, CDR2 YYEKEE (reference sequence). J was trimmed by 6 bases and V by 0 bases; bases with no gene match: 8. This CDR3 spans 17 amino acids. For the CDR3, the DNA is TGTGCCAGCAGCTTGGCTAGCGGGAGGGCCCTTGCCGATACGCAGTATTTT. Translating gives CASSLASGRALADTQYF.

The chain recombines TRBV5-5 with TRBJ2-5; 14 nucleotides match TRBD2. Germline lookup yields CDR1 SGHKS and CDR2 YYEKEE (reference sequence). This CDR3 has 17 amino acids. The trim removed 3 bases at V and 5 bases at J, leaving 9 bases unmatched. The DNA for the CDR3 is TGTGCCAGCAGCTCGGGACTAGCGGGGGTCCTCCTGGAGACCCAGTACTTC. Protein product: CASSSGLAGVLLETQYF. The complete variable domain, with remaining parts taken from reference TRBV5-5 and TRBJ2-5, reads DAGVTQSPTHLIKTRGQQVTLRCSPISGHKSVSWYQQVLGQGPQFIFQYYEKEERGRGNFPDRFSARQFPNYSSELNVNALLLGDSALYLCASSSGLAGVLLETQYFGPGTRLLVL.

This clonotype occurred a few times. The gene calls are TRBV9 and TRBJ2-3, with 9 bases fitting TRBD1. There are 16 residues in the CDR3. The V and J ends lost 4 bases and 3 bases, in that order; junction bases with no gene match: 9. CDR1 SGDLS and CDR2 YYNGEE come from the germline V gene. The CDR3 DNA reads TGTGCCAGCAGCTCCCGGACAGGGGAGGTGACAGATACGCAGTATTTT. It is translated as CASSSRTGEVTDTQYF.

This sequence joins TRBV6-2 or TRBV6-3 and TRBJ2-1; no definite D call. Per the germline V gene, CDR1 is MNHEY and CDR2 is SVGEGT. V was shortened by 8 bases and J by 2 bases, with 7 bases between the two germline ends. The CDR3 sequence is 12 residues long. The CDR3 nucleotides are TGTGCCAGCCTTAGGACCTACAATGAGCAGTTCTTC. Amino acid sequence: CASLRTYNEQFF.

The chain uses TRBV9 and TRBJ2-7, with a possible D match to TRBD2 (5 bases). The CDR3 is 13 residues long. V was trimmed by 2 bases and J by 7 bases, leaving 13 bases between them. Germline V gives CDR1 SGDLS, CDR2 YYNGEE. The CDR3 sequence: CASSVFEGREQYF. DNA of the CDR3: TGTGCCAGCAGCGTTTTCGAGGGTCGTGAGCAGTACTTC.

The CDR3 is CASSRGTPLGHEQFF. CDR3 sequence (DNA): TGCGCCAGCAGCCGCGGGACTCCCTTGGGACATGAGCAGTTCTTC. The chain combines TRBV10-1 with TRBJ2-1; perhaps TRBD2 as D (6 bases). There are 15 residues in the CDR3. Germline V gene sequence: CDR1 WNHNN, CDR2 SYGVQD (reference sequence). V was trimmed by 6 bases and J by 8 bases, leaving 20 bases between them.

CDR3 in amino acids: CASSPDRGTEQYF. CDR3 bases: TGTGCCAGCAGCCCCGACAGGGGGACCGAGCAGTACTTC. The chain uses TRBV5-4 and TRBJ2-7; 9 nucleotides agree with TRBD1. The germline V gene encodes CDR1 SGHNT and CDR2 YYREEE (reference sequence). The CDR3 runs to 13 residues. J gave up 6 bases and V 4 bases, and 5 bases lay outside the gene matches.

This clonotype was detected only a few times. The chain links TRBV5-1 to TRBJ2-3; D possibly corresponds to TRBD2 (5 bases). The germline V gene has CDR1 SGHRS and CDR2 YFSETQ. With 5 bases removed from V and 2 bases from J, the gap between germline ends came to 12 bases. This CDR3 is 14 amino acids long. CDR3 loop: CASRSTGFTDTQYF. Here the CDR3 DNA reads TGCGCCAGCAGATCAACGGGATTCACAGATACGCAGTATTTT.

This clonotype has a handful of counts. This chain links TRBV9 with TRBJ2-1; D gene unclear. V was clipped by 0 bases and J by 5 bases, with 9 bases between them. This CDR3 has 14 amino acids. The germline V gene encodes CDR1 SGDLS and CDR2 YYNGEE. The CDR3 protein is CASSVAPVNNEQFF. Here the CDR3 DNA reads TGTGCCAGCAGCGTAGCGCCGGTCAACAATGAGCAGTTCTTC.

The CDR3 bases are TGTGCCAGCAGCTCGGGGGTCTTTCAACAAGAGACCCAGTACTTC. Amino acids: CASSSGVFQQETQYF. V and J are TRBV5-5 and TRBJ2-5, with D maybe TRBD2 (6 bases). The V and J ends lost 3 bases and 2 bases respectively, with 14 bases between them. CDR3 length equals 15 residues. Germline CDR1 is SGHKS and CDR2 is YYEKEE (reference sequence).

With regard to this clonotype: The conserved phenylalanine or tryptophan is not found at the CDR3 terminus, so this likely reflects a read error. This chain connects TRBV5-4 to TRBJ2-7; D unresolved. The CDR3 has 13 amino acids. The V gene's germline CDR1 is SGHNT and CDR2 YYREEE (reference sequence). V was shortened by 3 bases and J by 9 bases, with 16 bases between the two germline ends. CDR3 DNA sequence: TGTGCCAGCAGCTCCCCCGGACCGGGCGGGCAGTACTCC. It translates to CASSSPGPGGQYS.

The chain joins TRBV29-1 to TRBJ2-5; D gene uncertain. There are 11 residues in the CDR3. V lost 5 bases and J 2 bases, leaving 6 bases between the germline ends. In germline, CDR1 is SQVTM, CDR2 ANQGSEA. In nucleotides, the CDR3 is TGCAGCGTTACGCCGCAAGAGACCCAGTACTTC. It yields the protein CSVTPQETQYF.

This clonotype was seen ten or more times. V and J are TRBV28 and TRBJ2-6; the D is unclear. Trimming cost V 4 bases and J 4 bases, with 11 bases left between them. The germline gives CDR1 MDHEN, CDR2 SYDVKM. The CDR3 is made up of 15 amino acids. CDR3 nucleotide sequence: TGTGCCAGCAGTTCATCTAACTTCGGGGCCAACGTCCTGACTTTC. Protein: CASSSSNFGANVLTF.

As to this clonotype: One end of the junction does not line up with germline, which may come from a read error. The chain joins TRBV12-3 or TRBV12-4 to TRBJ2-1; D gene ambiguous. The CDR3 has 13 residues. CDR3 sequence reads: CASILPDGNEQFF. The CDR3 DNA follows: TGTGCCAGCATTTTACCTGATGGCAATGAGCAGTTCTTC.

This clonotype was observed many times. The rearrangement links TRBV7-2 to TRBJ2-1, with 8 bases that match TRBD2. V lost 6 bases to trimming and J lost 9 bases; unmatched junction nucleotides: 7. Germline CDR1 and CDR2: SGHTA and FQGNSA. The CDR3 is 13 residues long. The CDR3 coding sequence is TGTGCCAGCAGACCTCCCAGCGGGAGTGAGCAGTTCTTC. As protein: CASRPPSGSEQFF.